Shown below are 2 T cell receptor beta chains from a single sample sequenced in a study of blood T cell repertoires in COVID-19. The assay was immunoSEQ multiplex PCR, and TCRdb's table has in-frame clones only and misses some. Among 250,000 to 300,000 clones, roughly 90% were seen once, and the ten largest hold about 2.2%. Sample: peripheral blood. The receptors derive from a woman aged 45-59 years who had recovered from COVID-19.

To note about this clone: The same CDR3 can be traced to other DNA sequences in this sample. The J gene is TRBJ1-5, the V gene TRBV3-1 (or the pseudogene TRBV3-2); TRBD1 is a possible D gene (5 bases). CDR3 length: 15 amino acids. Germline lookup yields CDR1 LGHDT and CDR2 YNNKEL (reference sequence). V was shortened by 1 base and J by 6 bases, with 13 bases between the two germline ends. The CDR3 bases are TGTGCCAGCAGCCAAGCGGGGGGAGGAGGTCAGCCCCAGCATTTT. This encodes CASSQAGGGGQPQHF.

The chain has TRBV15 and TRBJ1-2; weak D call: TRBD1 (6 bases). Germline lookup yields CDR1 LNHNV and CDR2 YYDKDF (reference sequence). V lost 3 bases and J 3 bases, leaving 11 bases between the germline ends. The CDR3 runs 14 residues. CDR3 residues: CATSRGGQYYGYTF. CDR3 DNA sequence: TGTGCCACCAGCAGGGGCGGACAGTACTATGGCTACACCTTC.